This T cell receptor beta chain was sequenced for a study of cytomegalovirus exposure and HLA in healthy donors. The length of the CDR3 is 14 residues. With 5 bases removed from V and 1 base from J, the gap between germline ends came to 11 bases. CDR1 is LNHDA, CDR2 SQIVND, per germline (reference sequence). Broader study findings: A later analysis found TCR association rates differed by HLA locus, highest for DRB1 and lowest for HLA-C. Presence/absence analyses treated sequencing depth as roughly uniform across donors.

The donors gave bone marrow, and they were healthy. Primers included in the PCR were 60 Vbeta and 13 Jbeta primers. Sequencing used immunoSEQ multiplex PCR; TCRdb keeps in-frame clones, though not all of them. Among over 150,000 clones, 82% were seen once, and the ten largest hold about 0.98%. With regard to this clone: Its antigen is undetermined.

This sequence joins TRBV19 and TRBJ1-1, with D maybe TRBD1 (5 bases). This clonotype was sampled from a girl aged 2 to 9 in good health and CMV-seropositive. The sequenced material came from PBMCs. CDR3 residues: CASSWQGENTEAFF. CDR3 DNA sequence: TGTGCCAGTAGTTGGCAGGGTGAGAACACTGAAGCTTTCTTT.